Listed below are T cell receptor beta chains from one sample, sequenced in a study of T cell repertoires in cytomegalovirus infection. TCRdb used MiXCR to reprocess the reads, holding one entry per CDR3 protein. This sample has around 240,000 distinct CDR3 sequences; approximately 24% occur once, and the top ten carry roughly 20%. Sequencing was performed on CD8+ T cells from PBMCs. All receptors derive from a human donor in good health (CMV status not recorded). Some clones in this sample may be carry-over from other donors' samples. Each CDR3 is given with its conserved first and last residue. A D gene is named only where the DNA matches it firmly. The size field is filled for only some rows; it gives once, few, many or a size class.

TRBJ2-1 | NA | TRBV2 | NA | CASREALGIVNEQFF | TGTGCCAGCCGTGAGGCACTTGGAATTGTCAATGAGCAGTTCTTC
TRBJ2-1 | TRBD2 | TRBV6-6 | NA | CASSYPSSGGADEQFF | TGTGCCAGCAGTTACCCCTCTAGCGGGGGGGCTGATGAGCAGTTCTTC
TRBJ1-1 | NA | TRBV12-3/TRBV12-4 | few | CASSLGSDNTEAFF | TGTGCCAGCAGTTTAGGGAGCGACAACACTGAAGCTTTCTTT
TRBJ2-3 | NA | TRBV12-3/TRBV12-4 | few | CASSLSGRTDTQYF | TGTGCCAGCAGTTTAAGCGGGCGAACAGATACGCAGTATTTT
TRBJ1-1 | NA | TRBV7-8 | many | CASSLVEALVTEAFF | TGTGCCAGCAGCTTAGTGGAGGCGTTGGTCACTGAAGCTTTCTTT
TRBJ1-1 | NA | TRBV7-9 | NA | CASSFFGALGEAFF | TGTGCCAGCAGCTTTTTTGGCGCGCTGGGTGAAGCTTTCTTT
TRBJ2-1 | NA | TRBV7-8 | NA | CASSSYRDQQFF | TGTGCCAGCAGCTCCTACAGGGATCAGCAGTTCTTC
TRBJ2-7 | TRBD2 | TRBV20-1 | once | CSARPQAGGSYEQYF | TGCAGTGCTAGACCCCAAGCGGGGGGATCCTACGAGCAGTACTTC
TRBJ2-1 | TRBD1 | TRBV12-3/TRBV12-4 | many | CASSIWDRDNEQFF | TGTGCCAGCAGTATCTGGGACAGGGACAATGAGCAGTTCTTC
TRBJ2-2 | NA | TRBV11-2 | few | CASSLEPTYHPTGELFF | TGTGCCAGCAGCTTAGAGCCTACCTATCATCCCACCGGGGAGCTGTTTTTT
TRBJ2-7 | TRBD1 | TRBV28 | medium-sized | CASSFGTGGLSYEQYF | TGTGCCAGCAGTTTCGGTACAGGGGGGCTCTCCTACGAGCAGTACTTC
TRBJ2-3 | TRBD1 | TRBV10-3 | NA | CAISPRQGQTDTQYF | TGTGCCATCTCCCCCAGACAGGGCCAAACAGATACGCAGTATTTT
TRBJ2-7 | TRBD2 | TRBV28 | few | CASSLLVASGFNYEQYF | TGTGCCAGCAGTTTATTGGTGGCTAGCGGATTCAACTACGAGCAGTACTTC
TRBJ1-1 | NA | TRBV28 | NA | CASSLPGDWNTEAFF | TGTGCCAGCAGTCTTCCAGGGGATTGGAACACTGAAGCTTTCTTT
TRBJ2-5 | TRBD1 | TRBV12-3/TRBV12-4 | NA | CASSLGDRGETQYF | TGTGCCAGCAGTTTAGGAGACAGGGGGGAGACCCAGTACTTC
TRBJ2-3 | NA | TRBV6-5 | many | CASSYSSTDTQYF | TGTGCCAGCAGTTACTCTAGCACAGATACGCAGTATTTT
TRBJ1-1 | NA | TRBV28 | few | CASSFRGRDEAFF | TGTGCCAGCAGTTTTCGGGGGCGCGATGAAGCTTTCTTT
TRBJ2-1 | TRBD1 | TRBV12-3/TRBV12-4 | NA | CASSLETGGFHEQFF | TGTGCCAGCAGTTTAGAAACAGGGGGCTTTCATGAGCAGTTCTTC
TRBJ1-5 | TRBD1 | TRBV6-6 | few | CASSYRDRVDQPQHF | TGTGCCAGCAGTTACCGGGACAGGGTGGATCAGCCCCAGCATTTT
TRBJ1-6 | NA | TRBV7-9 | many | CASSLGTDYNSPLHF | TGTGCCAGCAGCTTAGGGACAGACTATAATTCACCCCTCCACTTT
TRBJ2-3 | NA | TRBV7-9 | few | CASSHPGTAIRDTQYF | TGTGCCAGCAGCCATCCCGGGACCGCGATCAGAGATACGCAGTATTTT
TRBJ2-7 | NA | TRBV28 | NA | CASRGTESYEQYF | TGTGCCAGCAGAGGGACGGAATCCTACGAGCAGTACTTC
TRBJ2-2 | TRBD2 | TRBV29-1 | few | CSVEDTSGGHTGELFF | TGCAGCGTTGAAGATACTAGCGGGGGGCATACCGGGGAGCTGTTTTTT
TRBJ2-1 | NA | TRBV7-9 | NA | CASSLVNSYNEQFF | TGTGCCAGCAGCTTGGTGAACTCCTACAATGAGCAGTTCTTC
TRBJ2-1 | TRBD1 | TRBV6-2/TRBV6-3 | few | CASSTNRGYNEQFF | TGTGCCAGCAGCACGAACAGGGGCTACAATGAGCAGTTCTTC
TRBJ1-2 | NA | TRBV9 | NA | CASSVDQGDYGYTF | TGTGCCAGCAGCGTTGATCAGGGAGACTATGGCTACACCTTC
TRBJ2-1 | TRBD1 | TRBV6-7 | NA | CASSHALRQGTSRFF | TGTGCCAGCAGTCACGCTCTTCGACAGGGAACGAGTAGGTTCTTC
TRBJ2-2 | NA | TRBV27 | NA | CASSLQYTGELFF | TGTGCCAGCAGTCTTCAATACACCGGGGAGCTGTTTTTT
TRBJ1-6 | NA | TRBV7-9 | NA | CASSEDNSPLHF | TGTGCCAGCAGCGAAGATAATTCACCCCTCCACTTT
TRBJ1-5 | NA | TRBV28 | NA | CASTSLTRDIKRQPQHF | TGTGCCAGCACATCCTTAACCCGGGACATAAAAAGGCAGCCCCAGCATTTT
TRBJ2-7 | NA | TRBV7-8 | many | CASSPLDYEQYF | TGTGCCAGCAGCCCCCTCGACTACGAGCAGTACTTC
TRBJ2-1 | NA | TRBV15 | few | CATSREFQGGWNEQFF | TGTGCCACCAGCAGAGAGTTCCAGGGTGGGTGGAATGAGCAGTTCTTC
TRBJ1-4 | TRBD1 | TRBV7-9 | NA | CASSSPWDSTEKLFF | TGTGCCAGCAGCTCCCCGTGGGACAGTACCGAAAAACTGTTTTTT
TRBJ1-2 | NA | TRBV13 | NA | CASSAPQDPYGYTF | TGTGCCAGCAGCGCACCACAGGATCCTTATGGCTACACCTTC
TRBJ2-7 | TRBD2 | TRBV20-1 | NA | CSARPRLAGRMYEQYF | TGCAGTGCTAGACCTAGACTAGCGGGGCGCATGTACGAGCAGTACTTC
TRBJ2-1 | NA | TRBV6-2/TRBV6-3 | few | CASTIGAWDEQFF | TGTGCCAGCACGATCGGGGCTTGGGATGAGCAGTTCTTC
TRBJ2-3 | NA | TRBV12-3/TRBV12-4 | few | CASSLEGGGTDTQYF | TGTGCCAGCAGTTTAGAGGGGGGGGGCACAGATACGCAGTATTTT
TRBJ2-7 | NA | TRBV19 | NA | CASSIDHFGRYEQYF | TGTGCCAGTAGTATAGATCATTTTGGTAGGTACGAGCAGTACTTC
TRBJ1-2 | NA | TRBV4-1 | NA | CASSQGAGDVFHGYTF | TGCGCCAGCAGCCAAGGCGCAGGGGACGTCTTCCATGGCTACACCTTC
TRBJ1-5 | TRBD1 | TRBV10-3 | few | CAISETGDSNQPQHF | TGTGCCATCAGTGAGACAGGGGATAGCAATCAGCCCCAGCATTTT
TRBJ2-3 | TRBD2 | TRBV12-3/TRBV12-4 | NA | CASSPRGGVTDTQYF | TGTGCCAGCAGTCCCCGCGGGGGGGTCACAGATACGCAGTATTTT
TRBJ2-1 | NA | TRBV20-1 | NA | CSARAPSSSYNEQFF | TGCAGTGCTAGAGCCCCGTCAAGCTCCTACAATGAGCAGTTCTTC
TRBJ2-5 | NA | TRBV7-6 | NA | CASSLVQADQETQYF | TGTGCCAGCAGCTTAGTTCAGGCCGACCAAGAGACCCAGTACTTC